This T cell receptor beta chain was documented in a study of T cell responses to AZD1222 COVID-19 vaccine. Study background: Recipients boosted at about 4 weeks or about 12 weeks are pooled.

V shed 4 bases and J shed 3 bases, with 13 bases lying between them. Germline V gene lookup returns CDR1 SGHRS and CDR2 YFSETQ. The CDR3 length is 14 residues. Overall study findings and caveats: Sampled repertoires all dated from after the peak T cell response. Dominant CD4 TCR responses targeted spike regions 160-218 and 743-854. White British people made up most donors, females outnumbered males, and clonal diversity was possibly underestimated.

TCRdb keeps only in-frame clones here, not all; method: immunoSEQ multiplex PCR. The data contain around 100,000 clones, roughly nine tenths of them singletons. Notes on this clone: Antigen specificity is unknown.

The receptor's source is an adult in good health. This specimen consisted of peripheral blood, obtained on day 0 of AZD1222 vaccination. This chain uses TRBV5-1 with TRBJ2-5, with D perhaps matching TRBD1 (6 bases). CDR3 region: CASSQGQVKETQYF. For the CDR3, the DNA is TGCGCCAGCAGCCAGGGACAAGTCAAAGAGACCCAGTACTTC.